This is a list of T cell receptor beta chains from one sample in a study of cytomegalovirus exposure and HLA in healthy donors. Only in-frame clones appear in the TCRdb table, and some are missing; sequencing was by immunoSEQ multiplex PCR. In the table there are 150,000 to 200,000 clones, 60% to 85% of which are singletons. Sequenced input: PBMCs. These receptors were taken from a woman under 40 in good health and CMV-seronegative. Both conserved end residues are part of each CDR3. A D gene is named only where the DNA matches it firmly. Not all rows give a size; the values are once, few, many and, for expanded clones, a class.

size | J | length | V | D | DNA | CDR3
few | TRBJ1-4 | 13 | TRBV28 | - | TGTGCCAGCACAGGGAGGCCTAATGAAAAACTGTTTTTT | CASTGRPNEKLFF
- | TRBJ2-3 | 15 | TRBV2 | - | TGTGCCAGCAGTGAACCCATTGCGGGGCCATATACGCAGTATTTT | CASSEPIAGPYTQYF
- | TRBJ2-1 | 12 | TRBV2 | - | TGTGCCAGCAGTACAGGGTGGGATGAGCAGTTCTTC | CASSTGWDEQFF
- | TRBJ2-7 | 13 | TRBV4-1 | - | TGCGCCAGCAGCCGGACAACCACCTACGAGCAGTACTTC | CASSRTTTYEQYF
- | TRBJ1-1 | 14 | TRBV5-4 | - | TGTGCCAGCAGCTTGGGCAGAACGAACACTGAAGCTTTCTTT | CASSLGRTNTEAFF
- | TRBJ2-3 | 13 | TRBV7-9 | - | TGTGCCAGCAGCTTATCAGGGACAGATACGCAGTATTTT | CASSLSGTDTQYF
- | TRBJ1-6 | 15 | TRBV5-1 | TRBD1 | TGCGCCAGCAGCCCAAAGACAGGGGATAATTCACCCCTCCACTTT | CASSPKTGDNSPLHF
- | TRBJ1-1 | 19 | TRBV4-1 | TRBD1 | TGCGCCAGCAGCCACCCTCAAGGGGGGACAGGGGCCCTGAACACTGAAGCTTCCTTT | CASSHPQGGTGALNTEASF
few | TRBJ1-2 | 16 | TRBV6-6 | - | TGTGCCAGCAGTTCGTTCGAGACAGGCCCTAACTATGGCTACACCTTC | CASSSFETGPNYGYTF
- | TRBJ1-2 | 14 | TRBV28 | - | TGTGCCAGCAGTTTAGGGGGGGGAATCTATGGCTACACCTTC | CASSLGGGIYGYTF
- | TRBJ2-1 | 15 | TRBV14 | - | TGTGCCAGCAGCCACCTACCGGGACAAAACAATGAGCAGTTCTTC | CASSHLPGQNNEQFF
- | TRBJ2-2 | 17 | TRBV5-4 | - | TGTGCCAGCAGCTTGGGCAGATCGCGGCTTAACACCGGGGAGCTGTTTTTT | CASSLGRSRLNTGELFF
- | TRBJ2-4 | 13 | TRBV29-1 | - | TGCAGCGTTGAGCAGGGAGCCAAAAACATTCAGTACTTC | CSVEQGAKNIQYF
once | TRBJ2-2 | 17 | TRBV4-2 | TRBD2 | TGTGCCAGCAGCCAGGAAAGCGGGGGGGCCGTCAGCGGGGAGCTGTTTTTT | CASSQESGGAVSGELFF
- | TRBJ1-4 | 15 | TRBV6-1 | - | TGTGCCAGCACTTGGGTTGGGGGGGCGGATGAAAAACTGTTTTTT | CASTWVGGADEKLFF
- | TRBJ2-5 | 12 | TRBV5-4 | - | TGTGCCAGCAGCGCTACCCAAGAGACCCAGTACTTC | CASSATQETQYF
- | TRBJ1-2 | 14 | TRBV30 | TRBD1 | TGTGCCTGGAGTCCAGGGGGAGCAATTCGGGGCTACACCTTC | CAWSPGGAIRGYTF
- | TRBJ1-4 | 13 | TRBV6-5 | - | TGTGCCAGCAGTAAACCGGGTCATGAAAAACTGTTTTTT | CASSKPGHEKLFF
- | TRBJ2-5 | 11 | TRBV2 | - | TGTGCCAGCAGAGAGCAAGAGACCCAGTACTTC | CASREQETQYF
few | TRBJ1-2 | 16 | TRBV27 | TRBD1 | TGTGCCAGCAGTTTCCTCTTTGGAAGGGGGCGTAAGGGCTACACCTTC | CASSFLFGRGRKGYTF
few | TRBJ1-2 | 14 | TRBV6-4 | TRBD1 | TGTGCCAGCAGTGGGGACAGGGGGTACGGTGGCTACACCTTC | CASSGDRGYGGYTF
- | TRBJ2-1 | 13 | TRBV6-6 | - | TGTGCCAGCAGTTACGGACTCCTCAATGAGCAGTTCTTC | CASSYGLLNEQFF
- | TRBJ1-5 | 12 | TRBV5-6 | - | TGTGCCAGCAGCTTGGGGAGCCAGCCCCAGCATTTT | CASSLGSQPQHF
- | TRBJ2-3 | 15 | TRBV7-9 | TRBD2 | TGTGCCAGCAGCTTACAGCGGGGGGGCACAGATACGCAGTATTTT | CASSLQRGGTDTQYF
- | TRBJ2-7 | 15 | TRBV29-1 | TRBD2 | TGCAGCGTGGCCCGAACTAGCGGGGGGACCTACGAGCAGTACTTC | CSVARTSGGTYEQYF
few | TRBJ1-1 | 14 | TRBV7-8 | - | TGTGCCAGCAGCTTAGGGGCAGTTACCACTGAAGCTTTCTTT | CASSLGAVTTEAFF
once | TRBJ2-7 | 15 | TRBV28 | TRBD2 | TGTGCCAGCAAAACTAGCGGGAGAAACTCCTACGAGCAGTACTTC | CASKTSGRNSYEQYF
few | TRBJ1-3 | 12 | TRBV10-3 | TRBD1 | TGTGCCATCCGGAGGGGGCAGGACACCATATATTTT | CAIRRGQDTIYF
- | TRBJ2-7 | 14 | TRBV25-1 | TRBD1 | TGTGCCAGCAGACGGGACAGCCAACGAGGCGAGCAGTACTTC | CASRRDSQRGEQYF
- | TRBJ2-3 | 16 | TRBV10-3 | TRBD2 | TGTGCCATCAGTGAGTCGAGGCGGGGGGGCACGAATACGCAGTATTTT | CAISESRRGGTNTQYF
- | TRBJ2-7 | 11 | TRBV7-2 | - | TGTGCCAGCAGCCCCCAGGGAGAGCAGTACTTC | CASSPQGEQYF
- | TRBJ2-5 | 15 | TRBV9 | TRBD1 | TGTGCCAGCAGCGTAGGCCCCACAGGGGGGGAGACCCAGTACTTC | CASSVGPTGGETQYF
- | TRBJ2-7 | 18 | TRBV18 | TRBD2 | TGTGCCAGCTCACCAGTCAGGACTAGCGGGGCTCCCTCCTACGAGCAGTACTTC | CASSPVRTSGAPSYEQYF
- | TRBJ1-2 | 14 | TRBV13 | - | TGTGCCAGCAGCTTACCCGGGACAACTTATGGCTACACCTTC | CASSLPGTTYGYTF
few | TRBJ2-2 | 16 | TRBV30 | TRBD1 | TGTGCCTGGAGTGTACCCGACAGGGGGACCACCGGGGAGCTGTTTTTT | CAWSVPDRGTTGELFF
- | TRBJ1-1 | 16 | TRBV2 | TRBD1 | TGTGCCAGCAGTGCCGGGACAGGGGCCGCGAACACTGAAGCTTTCTTT | CASSAGTGAANTEAFF
- | TRBJ2-1 | 17 | TRBV4-2 | TRBD2 | TGTGCCAGCAGCCAAGGCTCGGGACTAGCGGGGGCCAATGAGCAGTTCTTC | CASSQGSGLAGANEQFF
few | TRBJ2-7 | 13 | TRBV18 | - | TGTGCCAGCTCCCCCACAGGGTCCTACGAGCAGTACTTC | CASSPTGSYEQYF
once | TRBJ2-2 | 15 | TRBV7-7 | TRBD1 | TGTGCTAGCAGCTTATCGACAGGGGGGCCCGGGGAGCTGTTTTTT | CASSLSTGGPGELFF
- | TRBJ2-1 | 12 | TRBV5-1 | TRBD1 | TGCGCCAGCGAGGGACAGGACAATGAGCAGTTCTTC | CASEGQDNEQFF
- | TRBJ1-5 | 17 | TRBV5-8 | - | TGTGCCAGCAGCGGGGGTCGGGGGGGATGGAGCAATCAGCCCCAGCATTTT | CASSGGRGGWSNQPQHF
- | TRBJ2-2 | 15 | TRBV28 | - | TGTGCCAGCAGTTTGGGGGGATGGGACACCGGGGAGCTGTTTTTT | CASSLGGWDTGELFF
- | TRBJ2-1 | 15 | TRBV5-1 | TRBD2 | TGCGCCAGCAGCTTCTCTAGCGGGGGTTACAATGAGCAGTTCTTC | CASSFSSGGYNEQFF
- | TRBJ2-7 | 13 | TRBV18 | - | TGTGCCAGCTCACCTCAGAGGGAGTACGAGCAGTACTTC | CASSPQREYEQYF
- | TRBJ1-2 | 14 | TRBV7-9 | - | TGTGCCAGCAGCTTACAAGGGAGGGACTATGGCTACACCTTC | CASSLQGRDYGYTF
few | TRBJ2-1 | 11 | TRBV7-9 | - | TGTGCCAGCAGCTTTGAGGCTGAGCAGTTCTTC | CASSFEAEQFF
- | TRBJ2-7 | 14 | TRBV11-1 | TRBD1 | TGTGCCAGCAGCCCATCCACAGGGGGGTACGAGCAGTACTTC | CASSPSTGGYEQYF
- | TRBJ2-7 | 15 | TRBV11-2 | - | TGTGCCAGCAGCTTAAAAGGGTCACAGGACAGCGAGCAGTACTTC | CASSLKGSQDSEQYF
- | TRBJ2-7 | 14 | TRBV19 | TRBD2 | TGTGCCAGTAGTGCAGGACTAGCGGCGAACGAGCAGTACTTC | CASSAGLAANEQYF
- | TRBJ2-1 | 15 | TRBV7-6 | - | TGTGCCAGCAGCTTCGGAGGGGCAGGGAGTAATGAGCAGTTCTTC | CASSFGGAGSNEQFF
- | TRBJ2-3 | 17 | TRBV7-6 | TRBD2 | TGTGCCAGCAGCTTAGGTTCTGCGCGGGAGAACACAGATACGCAGTATTTT | CASSLGSARENTDTQYF
- | TRBJ1-2 | 12 | TRBV6-5 | - | TGTGCCACCTACTGGGGGCCAATCGGCTACACCTTC | CATYWGPIGYTF
- | TRBJ2-1 | 15 | TRBV11-1 | - | TGTGCCAGCAGCCAGGGTGGAAGCTCCTACAATGAGCAGTTCTTC | CASSQGGSSYNEQFF
few | TRBJ2-5 | 16 | TRBV27 | TRBD1 | TGTGCCAGCAGTCGCGGGACAGGGATTGGGCAAGAGACCCAGTACTTC | CASSRGTGIGQETQYF
- | TRBJ2-1 | 11 | TRBV20-1 | - | TGCAGTGCTAGCCCCAACAATGAGCAGTTCTTC | CSASPNNEQFF
- | TRBJ2-5 | 17 | TRBV5-1 | TRBD2 | TGCGCCAGCAGCTTGGTTACTAGCGGGGTCACAGGGGAGACCCAGTACTTC | CASSLVTSGVTGETQYF